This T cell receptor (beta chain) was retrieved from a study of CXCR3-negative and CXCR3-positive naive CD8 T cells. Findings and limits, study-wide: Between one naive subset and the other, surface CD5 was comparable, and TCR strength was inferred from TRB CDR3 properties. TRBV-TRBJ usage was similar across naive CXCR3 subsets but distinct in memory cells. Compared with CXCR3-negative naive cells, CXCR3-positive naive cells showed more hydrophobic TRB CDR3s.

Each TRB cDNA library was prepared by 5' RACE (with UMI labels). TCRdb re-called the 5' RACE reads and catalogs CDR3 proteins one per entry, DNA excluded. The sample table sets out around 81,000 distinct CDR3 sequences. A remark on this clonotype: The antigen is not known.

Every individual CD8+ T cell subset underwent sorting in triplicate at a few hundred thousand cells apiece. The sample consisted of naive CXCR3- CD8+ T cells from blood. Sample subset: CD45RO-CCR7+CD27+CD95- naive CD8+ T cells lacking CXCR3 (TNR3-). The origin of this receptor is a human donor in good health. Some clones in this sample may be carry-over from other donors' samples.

The CDR3: CASSLGPPPYEQYF. The chain employs TRBV5-4 and TRBJ2-7; the D call of TRBD2 rests on TCRdb alone, since no DNA is present to check it. Germline V gives CDR1 SGHNT, CDR2 YYREEE (reference sequence). The length of the CDR3 is 14 residues.